The clone carrying this T cell receptor beta chain was counted only a few times. Its matching antigen is unknown. These data come from a study of T cells in tumors after PD-1 blockade. Study in general: Either cemiplimab 350 mg every 2 weeks or pembrolizumab 200 mg every 3 weeks was given. Daily vismodegib 150 mg continued in a subset of anti-PD-1-treated patients. Peripheral blood samples averaged about 33,000 unique clonotypes and 95,000 to 120,000 templates. Study-level findings and limits: Blood contained approximately 43% of the tumor's TCR clonotypes.

Profiling relied on immunoSEQ multiplex PCR, and the TCRdb table lists in-frame clones only, not all of them. The top ten clones hold around 5% of a sample with over 60,000 clones, roughly 70% of them seen once. This TCR was recovered from a human donor with basal cell carcinoma. The sequenced sample was PBMCs, obtained after anti-PD-1 treatment.

CDR3 bases: TGCGCCAGCCGGGACAGTCGCAATCAGCCCCAGCATTTT. This encodes CASRDSRNQPQHF. J is TRBJ1-5 and V is TRBV10-2; 7 nucleotides line up with TRBD1. CDR1 and CDR2 (germline): WSHSY, SAAADI. V gave up 8 bases and J gave up 2 bases; unmatched junction bases: 3. This CDR3 has 13 amino acids.